The clone carrying this T cell receptor (beta chain) was found many times. The antigen remains unidentified. The entry originates in a study of OX40 agonist ivuxolimab in advanced cancers. Study-level points and caveats: The study did not work out the antigen specificity of the expanded peripheral T cells. Averaged across samples, CD8+ T cells carried more expanded clones than CD4+ did. At 0.1 to 3.0 mg/kg, clonal expansion of CD4+ and CD8+ blood T cells had occurred by week 6.

CDR3 length: 11 amino acids. The V gene's germline CDR1 is SQVTM and CDR2 ANQGSEA. V was pared by 3 bases and J by 7 bases, with 6 bases between. The repertoire was sequenced with immunoSEQ multiplex PCR; TCRdb's copy has only in-frame clones and lacks some. In the table there are roughly 100,000 clones, around 87% of which are singletons. The genes are TRBV29-1 and TRBJ1-4; D gene ambiguous. The material sequenced was CD4+ or CD8+ T cells sorted from blood, taken in a trial of the OX40 agonist ivuxolimab. This TCR was sampled from an adult with an advanced solid tumor such as melanoma, head and neck, liver or kidney cancer. DNA of the CDR3: TGCAGCGTTGAGAAGGGTGAAAAACTGTTTTTT. The encoded protein is CSVEKGEKLFF.